This paragraph reports one TCR beta chain. This entry belongs to a study of shared clonotypes between healthy human individuals. Germline CDR1 reads SGHDT; CDR2 reads YYEEEE. The V and J ends lost 1 base and 2 bases respectively, with 13 bases between them. There are 16 residues in the CDR3. Using around 200 ng DNA, approximately 27,000 T cell genomes, the sorted-subset replicate PCRs were run. Some clones are missing from TCRdb's copy, which holds only in-frame ones; the method was immunoSEQ multiplex PCR. Of 300,000 to 350,000 clones listed, about 73% are singletons. This rearrangement joins TRBV5-6 to TRBJ1-5; D remains ambiguous. This TCR was sampled from a man under 40 in good health. Sequencing was carried out using memory CD4+ T cells sorted from blood. Regarding subset: CD45RA-negative fraction. The CDR3 region has the DNA TGTGCCAGCAGCTTGAATCGCGGGGTCGGCAATCAGCCCCAGCATTTT. Translation gives CASSLNRGVGNQPQHF.